This paragraph covers one TCR beta chain sequence. As yet, its antigen is unknown. All trial patients relapsed after autologous stem cell transplantation. Complete response, partial response or progressive disease made up the best responses. The record originates from a study of PD-1 blockade in classical Hodgkin lymphoma. The CDR3 length is 15 residues. V dropped 6 bases and J dropped 9 bases, with 21 bases sitting between them. CDR1 is MDHEN and CDR2 is SYDVKM in the germline V gene. Study-wide results and caveats: With CD4+ cells, TCR diversity rose significantly by C4D1, but not with CD8+ cells.

Using immunoSEQ multiplex PCR, the repertoire was profiled, and TCRdb retains in-frame clones only, with some absent. Altogether 13,000 or so clones are present, 75% to 90% being singletons, with the ten largest covering around 25%. The sample was peripheral blood mononuclear cells (PBMCs), taken at baseline. The origin of this receptor is a human donor with classical Hodgkin lymphoma. The chain couples TRBV28 to TRBJ2-1, with D perhaps TRBD1 or TRBD2 (5 bases each). The DNA for the CDR3 is TGTGCCAGCAGGGAACTTGGGACCTCCGACGGTGAGCAGTTCTTC. This encodes CASRELGTSDGEQFF.